This TCR beta chain was obtained from a study of molecular identifiers for immune sequencing clone quantification. Study context: Across replicate runs, RNA obtained from approximately 22,000 or 94,000 naive CD8 cells was divided into five, with four undergoing sequencing.

Trimming cost V 6 bases and J 4 bases; bases outside gene matches: 6. This CDR3 comprises 16 residues. Of note for this clonotype: As yet, its antigen is unknown.

Broader study findings: Clones above 20 RNA copies contained over 98% of effector molecules but under 1% of naive ones.

MiXCR, run by TCRdb on the PCR reads, gives a single entry per CDR3 protein. The repertoire holds 100,000 or so distinct CDR3 sequences, with around a third as singletons. Researchers sorted naive CD8 T cells as cells that were CD8+CD4-CCR7+CD45RA+. This TCR was recovered from a human donor in good health. Some libraries in this study had Jurkat cell RNA spiked in. The genes are TRBV12-3 or TRBV12-4 and TRBJ2-1; TRBD2 agrees at 13 bases. The sample taken for sequencing was naive CD8+ T cells from blood, with Jurkat cell RNA spiked in. The subset: FACS-sorted CD8+CD4-CCR7+CD45RA+ naive T cells. CDR3 sequence (DNA): TGTGCCAGCAGAAAAGGGACTAGCGGGGCGTACAATGAGCAGTTCTTC. Translated, it gives CASRKGTSGAYNEQFF.